This T cell receptor (beta chain) was obtained from a study of vaccination effects on CD4 cells after COVID-19. Whole-study context: The participants, recipients of two vaccine doses, got either BNT162b2 or mRNA-1273.

Per germline, CDR1 SGHVS and CDR2 FQNEAQ. Trimming took 5 bases from V and 8 from J, leaving 15 bases between them. The CDR3 runs 14 residues. Points on this clone: Its antigen is undetermined.

Antigen-specific CD4+ T cells were expanded (with viral peptide pools) by the ViraFEST assay ahead of sequencing. After less than twelve days in culture, the CD4+ T cells were isolated. Vaccine recipients lacked prior SARS-CoV-2 infection and had negative nucleocapsid antibodies. For each well, 2 million to 2.5 million PBMC were cultured with about 10 IU/ml IL-2 and 8.5 to 10 ug/ml peptides. Half the medium was replaced with IL-2 medium on days 3 and 7. Clones were sequenced by immunoSEQ multiplex PCR, and TCRdb holds only the in-frame ones, with some missing. This sample carries around 71,000 clones, roughly 72% of them seen once, and the ten largest clones take less than 5%. Points from the study as a whole: Vaccine- and infection-induced clones showed marked clonal contraction late following vaccination.

The chain links TRBV7-8 to TRBJ2-2, with D perhaps TRBD2 (5 bases). The receptor was derived from a human donor who received a COVID-19 vaccine. Sequencing was performed on CD4+ T cells from PBMCs cultured with HCoV-OC43 spike peptides, taken before COVID-19 vaccination. Subset indicated: HCoV-OC43 spike overlapping peptide pool stimulation. CDR3 coding DNA: TGTGCCAGCAGCCGCGGGTCTCCCCCGGGGGAGCTGTTTTTT. Translated: CASSRGSPPGELFF.